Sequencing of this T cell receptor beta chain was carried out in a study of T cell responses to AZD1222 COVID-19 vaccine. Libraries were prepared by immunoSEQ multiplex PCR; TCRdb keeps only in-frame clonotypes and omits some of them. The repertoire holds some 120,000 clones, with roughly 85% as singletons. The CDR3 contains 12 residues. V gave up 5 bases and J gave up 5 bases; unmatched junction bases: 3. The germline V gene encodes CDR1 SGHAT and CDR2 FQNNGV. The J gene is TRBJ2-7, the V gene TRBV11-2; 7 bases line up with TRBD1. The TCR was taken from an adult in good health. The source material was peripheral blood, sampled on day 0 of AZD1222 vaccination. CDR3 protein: CASSEQGHEQYF. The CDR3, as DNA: TGTGCCAGCAGCGAACAGGGGCACGAGCAGTACTTC.